These 4 T cell receptor beta chains were sequenced from one sample in a study of blood T cell repertoires in COVID-19. Clones were read by immunoSEQ multiplex PCR, and TCRdb kept only the in-frame ones, dropping some. Here the sample spans around 390,000 clones, around nine tenths being singletons. The sample consisted of PBMCs or T cells enriched from blood (not recorded which). Receptor source: a woman in her forties or fifties who had recovered from COVID-19.

The V gene is TRBV2, the J gene TRBJ1-2; the match to TRBD1 covers 7 bases. CDR1 and CDR2 from the germline V gene are SNHLY and FYNNEI. This CDR3 is built from 15 residues. With 4 bases clipped from V and 2 bases from J, the junction kept 7 bases outside the gene matches. As DNA, the CDR3 is TGTGCCAGCAGTGTTGACAGGGCGTTAAACTATGGCTACACCTTC. It translates to CASSVDRALNYGYTF.

The chain joins TRBV7-9 to TRBJ1-2; 7 bases match TRBD1. Germline assignment: CDR1 SEHNR and CDR2 FQNEAQ (reference sequence). With 3 bases clipped from V and 7 bases from J, the junction kept 11 bases outside the gene matches. The CDR3 length is 15 residues. The CDR3 sequence: CASSLTGSRNGGYTF. The CDR3 coding sequence is TGTGCCAGCAGCTTGACAGGGAGTCGGAACGGTGGCTACACCTTC. The full variable domain, rest sourced from reference TRBV7-9 and TRBJ1-2, is DTGVSQNPRHKITKRGQNVTFRCDPISEHNRLYWYRQTLGQGPEFLTYFQNEAQLEKSRLLSDRFSAERPKGSFSTLEIQRTEQGDSAMYLCASSLTGSRNGGYTFGSGTRLTVV.

As to this clone: One end of the junction does not line up with germline, which may come from a read error. The rearrangement uses TRBV7-7 and TRBJ2-2, with TRBD2 matching over 7 bases. Germline lookup yields CDR1 SSHAT and CDR2 FNYEAQ (reference sequence). The CDR3 extends over 16 amino acids. CDR3 residues: CASSPLTAGGTRELFF. Written as DNA, the CDR3 is TGTGCTAGCAGCCCCTTGACCGCCGGGGGGACCCGGGAGCTGTTTTTT.

This rearrangement joins TRBV27 to TRBJ2-3; D gene uncertain. The CDR3 covers 14 residues. Trimming shortened V by 3 bases and J by 2 bases, and 9 bases separated the two germline ends. The V gene's germline CDR1 is MNHEY and CDR2 SMNVEV (reference sequence). The CDR3: CASSLWQNTDTQYF. CDR3 bases: TGTGCCAGCAGTTTGTGGCAGAACACAGATACGCAGTATTTT.